Listed below are T cell receptor beta chains from one sample, sequenced in a study of identifying expanded T cells in peripheral blood. The assay was immunoSEQ multiplex PCR, and TCRdb's table has in-frame clones only and misses some. The table shows some 100,000 clones, with 80% to 90% occurring only once. The sequencing sample was made of blood. The source of these receptors is a person between 18 and 75 years old in good health. Both conserved end residues are part of each CDR3. The D gene is left open where the match is weak. Clone size is shown for a subset of rows, as once, few, many or a class of expanded clone.

v_gene	d_gene	abundance	j_gene	len	CDR3aa	CDR3nt
TRBV11-2	TRBD1	-	TRBJ2-7	15	CASSLDGTGPYEQYF	TGTGCCAGCAGCTTAGATGGGACAGGACCCTACGAGCAGTACTTC
TRBV6-1	TRBD1	-	TRBJ2-7	16	CASSGDIGQGVHEQYF	TGTGCCAGCAGTGGTGATATAGGACAGGGGGTCCACGAGCAGTACTTC
TRBV15	-	-	TRBJ2-1	14	CATSRDGSGYEQFF	TGTGCCACCAGCAGAGATGGGAGTGGGTATGAGCAGTTCTTC
TRBV27	-	-	TRBJ1-3	15	CASSLAGASGNTIYF	TGTGCCAGCAGTTTAGCAGGGGCCTCCGGAAACACCATATATTTT
TRBV18	-	-	TRBJ1-5	15	CASSPPGGRDAPQHF	TGTGCCAGCTCACCACCGGGGGGCCGGGATGCTCCCCAGCATTTT
TRBV12-5	-	-	TRBJ2-6	13	CASGLTGANVLTF	TGTGCTAGTGGTTTGACCGGGGCCAACGTCCTGACTTTC
TRBV5-1	-	-	TRBJ1-5	15	CASSLSPGPNQPQHF	TGCGCCAGCAGCTTGTCTCCGGGCCCTAATCAGCCCCAGCATTTT
TRBV7-9	TRBD1	once	TRBJ1-2	14	CASSSGQGPYGYTF	TGTGCCAGCAGCTCGGGACAGGGACCCTATGGTTACACCTTC
TRBV19	TRBD1	-	TRBJ1-3	15	CASRQGFLSGNTIYF	TGTGCCAGTCGACAGGGGTTTCTCTCTGGAAACACCATATATTTT
TRBV28	-	-	TRBJ2-7	17	CASRRRLQGPVGYEQYF	TGTGCCAGCAGGAGACGCTTACAGGGCCCGGTCGGCTACGAGCAGTACTTC
TRBV4-3	TRBD2	-	TRBJ2-1	15	CASSPSSGGYNEQFF	TGCGCCAGCAGCCCATCTAGCGGGGGTTACAATGAGCAGTTCTTC
TRBV2	TRBD2	-	TRBJ2-7	18	CASSGGRYTSGSLHEQYF	TGTGCCAGCAGTGGAGGCAGATATACTAGCGGGAGTCTCCACGAGCAGTACTTC
TRBV30	-	-	TRBJ2-3	16	CAWSVGSGGRPDTQYF	TGTGCCTGGAGTGTAGGCTCCGGGGGCAGGCCAGATACGCAGTATTTT
TRBV7-9	-	-	TRBJ1-1	13	CASSPSGNTEAFF	TGTGCCAGCAGCCCCTCGGGGAACACTGAAGCTTTCTTT
TRBV11-2	TRBD2	-	TRBJ2-7	16	CASSLATGTSFYEQYF	TGTGCCAGCAGCTTAGCCACCGGGACTAGCTTCTACGAGCAGTACTTC
TRBV29-1	-	-	TRBJ2-5	13	CSVEGRAKETQYF	TGCAGCGTTGAAGGGCGGGCGAAAGAGACCCAGTACTTC
TRBV9	-	-	TRBJ2-7	14	CASSTRPQVHEQYF	TGTGCCAGCAGCACCCGTCCACAAGTCCACGAGCAGTACTTC
TRBV18	TRBD1	-	TRBJ2-1	16	CASSLGTGGFYNEQFF	TGTGCCAGCTCCCTCGGGACAGGGGGCTTCTACAATGAGCAGTTCTTC
TRBV4-1	-	-	TRBJ2-7	15	CASSQDPDRTYEQYF	TGCGCCAGCAGCCAAGATCCCGATCGGACCTACGAGCAGTACTTC
TRBV4-1	-	-	TRBJ1-5	15	CASSQAIGAGEPQHF	TGCGCCAGCAGCCAAGCTATTGGGGCAGGGGAGCCCCAGCATTTT
TRBV11-2	-	-	TRBJ1-3	16	CASSFTSGQVRNTIYF	TGTGCCAGCAGTTTCACCTCCGGACAAGTGAGGAACACCATATATTTT
TRBV6-1	-	once	TRBJ2-6	14	CATERGSGANVLTF	TGTGCCACCGAGAGGGGCTCTGGGGCCAACGTCCTGACTTTC
TRBV7-9	-	-	TRBJ2-3	16	CASSLAPAGASDTQYF	TGTGCCAGCAGCTTAGCGCCGGCGGGGGCGTCAGATACGCAGTATTTT
TRBV27	TRBD2	once	TRBJ2-5	15	CASKNSSGSLETQYF	TGTGCCAGCAAAAACTCTAGCGGGAGCTTGGAGACCCAGTACTTC
TRBV7-9	TRBD1	-	TRBJ1-1	15	CASSEGATGDTEAFF	TGTGCCAGCAGCGAAGGGGCGACAGGGGACACTGAAGCTTTCTTT
TRBV7-9	TRBD1	-	TRBJ1-1	13	CASRQGANTEAFF	TGTGCCAGTCGACAGGGCGCGAACACTGAAGCTTTCTTT
TRBV30	-	few	TRBJ1-2	13	CAWSVTENYGYTF	TGTGCCTGGAGTGTCACGGAAAACTATGGCTACACCTTC
TRBV18	-	-	TRBJ2-1	12	CASSPQGNEQFF	TGTGCCAGCTCACCACAGGGGAATGAGCAGTTCTTC
TRBV18	-	-	TRBJ1-3	15	CASSPGLVSGNTIYF	TGTGCCAGCTCACCGGGACTAGTCTCTGGAAACACCATATATTTT
TRBV19	TRBD1	-	TRBJ1-2	17	CASSKGQAQGANYGYTF	TGTGCCAGTAGTAAGGGCCAAGCGCAGGGGGCTAACTATGGCTACACCTTC
TRBV7-2	TRBD2	-	TRBJ2-1	15	CASSLGTSRRNEQFF	TGTGCCAGCAGCTTAGGGACTAGTCGGCGAAATGAGCAGTTCTTC
TRBV14	-	-	TRBJ1-2	13	CASGAGGYRGYTF	TGTGCCAGCGGGGCCGGAGGGTATCGAGGCTACACCTTC
TRBV30	-	-	TRBJ2-7	12	CAWSVHDYEQYF	TGTGCCTGGAGTGTACACGACTACGAGCAGTACTTC
TRBV2	-	-	TRBJ1-2	13	CASSLGQPTGYTF	TGTGCCAGCAGTCTAGGACAGCCGACGGGCTACACCTTC
TRBV2	-	-	TRBJ1-2	14	CASSVRLDVYGYTF	TGTGCCAGCAGTGTCCGACTCGATGTTTATGGCTACACCTTC
TRBV7-6	TRBD2	-	TRBJ2-1	20	CASSLPGTSGSLGSYNEQFF	TGTGCCAGCAGCTTACCGGGGACTAGCGGGAGCCTTGGCTCCTACAATGAGCAGTTCTTC
TRBV18	-	-	TRBJ1-1	15	CASSPPARGNTEAFF	TGTGCCAGCTCGCCCCCGGCGCGAGGGAACACTGAAGCTTTCTTT
TRBV7-2	-	-	TRBJ1-2	15	CASRGPGGNNYGYTF	TGTGCCAGCAGGGGACCGGGAGGGAATAACTATGGCTACACCTTC
TRBV16	TRBD2	-	TRBJ2-1	16	CASSQSLAGGYNEQFF	TGTGCCAGCAGCCAATCCCTAGCGGGAGGGTACAATGAGCAGTTCTTC
TRBV7-8	-	-	TRBJ2-1	14	CASGEGSSYNEQFF	TGTGCCAGCGGCGAGGGGAGCTCCTACAATGAGCAGTTCTTC